The clone carrying this TCR beta chain was counted ten times or more. The CDR3 loop spans 12 amino acids. The V end lost 5 bases, the J end lost 4 bases, and 8 bases lay between the germline ends. The source material, RNA transcripts, was used to amplify TCR beta CDR3 regions. RT-PCR in the first round (using the HTBI primer set) targeted the TCR CDR3. TCRdb re-analysed the multiplex PCR reads in MiXCR, keeping a single row per CDR3 protein. The sample holds about 550,000 distinct CDR3 sequences, less than 25% seen once. This sample is part of a study of T cells in Graves' hyperthyroidism and ophthalmopathy.

The sequence was collected from a man aged 18 to 30 with Graves' hyperthyroidism. The chain recombines TRBV12-3 or TRBV12-4 with TRBJ2-5; D is unclear. The material sequenced was blood. The CDR3: CASSLHGETQYF. The CDR3 coding sequence is TGTGCCAGCAGTCTCCACGGAGAGACCCAGTACTTC.